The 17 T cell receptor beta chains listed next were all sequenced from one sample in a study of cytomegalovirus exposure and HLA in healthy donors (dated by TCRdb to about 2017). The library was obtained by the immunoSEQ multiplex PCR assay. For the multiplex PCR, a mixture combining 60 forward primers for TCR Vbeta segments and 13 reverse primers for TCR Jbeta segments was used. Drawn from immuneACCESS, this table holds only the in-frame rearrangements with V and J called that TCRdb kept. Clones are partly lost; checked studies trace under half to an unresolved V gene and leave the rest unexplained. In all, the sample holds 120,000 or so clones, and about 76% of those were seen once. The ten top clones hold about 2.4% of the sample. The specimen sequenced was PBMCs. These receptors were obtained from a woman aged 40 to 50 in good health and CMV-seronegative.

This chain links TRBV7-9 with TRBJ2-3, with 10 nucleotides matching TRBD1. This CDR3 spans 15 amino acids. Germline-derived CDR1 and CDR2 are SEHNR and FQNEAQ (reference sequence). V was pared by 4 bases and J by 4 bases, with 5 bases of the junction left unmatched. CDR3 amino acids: CASSSDRGSSDTQYF. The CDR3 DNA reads TGTGCCAGCAGCTCGGACAGGGGGTCCTCAGATACGCAGTATTTT.

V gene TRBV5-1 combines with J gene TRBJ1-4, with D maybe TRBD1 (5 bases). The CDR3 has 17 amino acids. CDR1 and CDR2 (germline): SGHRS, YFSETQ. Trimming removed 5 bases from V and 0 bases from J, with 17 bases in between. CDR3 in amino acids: CASRHGGSGTTNEKLFF. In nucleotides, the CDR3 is TGCGCCAGCAGGCATGGGGGGTCTGGTACAACTAATGAAAAACTGTTTTTT.

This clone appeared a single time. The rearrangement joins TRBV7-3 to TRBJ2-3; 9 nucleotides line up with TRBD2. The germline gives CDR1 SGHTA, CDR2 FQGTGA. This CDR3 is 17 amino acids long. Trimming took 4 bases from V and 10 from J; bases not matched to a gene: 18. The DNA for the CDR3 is TGTGCCAGCAGCTCCCCGGGAGGGGGCGGGGGGGCAGGTGCGCAGTATTTT. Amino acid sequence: CASSSPGGGGGAGAQYF. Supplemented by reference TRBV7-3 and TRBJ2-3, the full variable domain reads GAGVSQTPSNKVTEKGKYVELRCDPISGHTALYWYRQSLGQGPEFLIYFQGTGAADDSGLPNDRFFAVRPEGSVSTLKIQRTERGDSAVYLCASSSPGGGGGAGAQYFGPGTRLTVL.

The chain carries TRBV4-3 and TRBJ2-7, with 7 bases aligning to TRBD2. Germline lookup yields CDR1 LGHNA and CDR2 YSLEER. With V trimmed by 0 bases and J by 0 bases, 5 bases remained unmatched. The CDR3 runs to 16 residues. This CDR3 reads CASSQDNGGTSYEQYF. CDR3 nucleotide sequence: TGCGCCAGCAGCCAAGATAACGGGGGGACCTCCTACGAGCAGTACTTC.

The CDR3 DNA sequence: TGTGCCAGCATTTGGGGCGCGACTAACACTGAAGCTTTCTTT. This translates into CASIWGATNTEAFF. The rearrangement joins TRBV6-1 to TRBJ1-1; perhaps TRBD1 as D (5 bases). The CDR3 has 14 amino acids. Germline V lookup: CDR1 MNHNS, CDR2 SASEGT. With 7 bases removed from V and 2 bases from J, the gap between germline ends came to 14 bases.

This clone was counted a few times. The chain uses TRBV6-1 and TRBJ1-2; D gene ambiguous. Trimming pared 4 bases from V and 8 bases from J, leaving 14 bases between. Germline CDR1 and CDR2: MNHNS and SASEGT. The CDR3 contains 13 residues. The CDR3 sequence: CASSGGLPGGYTF. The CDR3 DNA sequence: TGTGCCAGCAGTGGCGGCCTACCTGGGGGCTACACCTTC.

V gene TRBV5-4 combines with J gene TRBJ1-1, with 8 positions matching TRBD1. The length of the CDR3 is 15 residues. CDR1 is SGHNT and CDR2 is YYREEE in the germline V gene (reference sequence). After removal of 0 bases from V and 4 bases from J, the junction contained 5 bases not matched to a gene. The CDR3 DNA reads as TGTGCCAGCAGCTTGGGGCAGGGGGCCGGCACTGAAGCTTTCTTT. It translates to CASSLGQGAGTEAFF. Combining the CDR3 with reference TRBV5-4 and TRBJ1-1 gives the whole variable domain ETGVTQSPTHLIKTRGQQVTLRCSSQSGHNTVSWYQQALGQGPQFIFQYYREEENGRGNFPPRFSGLQFPNYSSELNVNALELDDSALYLCASSLGQGAGTEAFFGQGTRLTVV.

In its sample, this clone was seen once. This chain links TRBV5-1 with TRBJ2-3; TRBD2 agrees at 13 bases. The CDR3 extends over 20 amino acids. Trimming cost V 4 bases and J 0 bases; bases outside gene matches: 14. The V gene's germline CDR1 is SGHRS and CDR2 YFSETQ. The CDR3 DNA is TGCGCCAGCAGCAACGGACTAGCGGGGGTCCTTATGACTAGCACAGATACGCAGTATTTT. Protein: CASSNGLAGVLMTSTDTQYF.

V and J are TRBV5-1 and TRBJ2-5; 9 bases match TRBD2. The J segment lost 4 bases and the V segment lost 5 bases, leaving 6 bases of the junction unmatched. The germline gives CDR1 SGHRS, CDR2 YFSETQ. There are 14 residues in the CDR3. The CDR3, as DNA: TGCGCCAGCAGTCTAGCGGGGTCTGGAGAGACCCAGTACTTC. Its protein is CASSLAGSGETQYF.

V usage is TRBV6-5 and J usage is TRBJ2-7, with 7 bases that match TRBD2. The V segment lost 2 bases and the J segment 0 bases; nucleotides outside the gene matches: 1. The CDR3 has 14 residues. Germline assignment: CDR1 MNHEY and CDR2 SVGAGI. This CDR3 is CASSYGRDSYEQYF. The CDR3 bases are TGTGCCAGCAGTTACGGGAGGGACTCCTACGAGCAGTACTTC.

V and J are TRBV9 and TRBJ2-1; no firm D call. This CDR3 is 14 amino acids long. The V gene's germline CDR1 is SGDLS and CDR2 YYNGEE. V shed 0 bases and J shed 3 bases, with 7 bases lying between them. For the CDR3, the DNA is TGTGCCAGCAGCGTAGGTGGAGTCTACAATGAGCAGTTCTTC. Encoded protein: CASSVGGVYNEQFF.

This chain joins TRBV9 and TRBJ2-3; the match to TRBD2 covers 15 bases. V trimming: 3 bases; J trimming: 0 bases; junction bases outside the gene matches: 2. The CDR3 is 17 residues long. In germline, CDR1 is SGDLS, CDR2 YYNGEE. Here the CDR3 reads CASSAGTSGGSTDTQYF. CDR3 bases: TGTGCCAGCAGCGCCGGGACTAGCGGGGGGAGCACAGATACGCAGTATTTT.

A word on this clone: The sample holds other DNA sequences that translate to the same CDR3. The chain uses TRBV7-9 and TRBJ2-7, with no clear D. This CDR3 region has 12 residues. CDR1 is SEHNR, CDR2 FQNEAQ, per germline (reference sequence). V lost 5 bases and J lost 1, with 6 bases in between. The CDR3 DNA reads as TGTGCCAGCAGCCCCCAGTCCTACGAGCAGTACTTC. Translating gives CASSPQSYEQYF.

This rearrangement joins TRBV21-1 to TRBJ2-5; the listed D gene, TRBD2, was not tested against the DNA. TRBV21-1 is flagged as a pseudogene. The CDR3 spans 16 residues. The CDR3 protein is CASSPRELSYQETQYF. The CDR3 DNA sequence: TGTGCCAGCAGCCCCCGGGAGCTCTCGTACCAAGAGACCCAGTACTTC.

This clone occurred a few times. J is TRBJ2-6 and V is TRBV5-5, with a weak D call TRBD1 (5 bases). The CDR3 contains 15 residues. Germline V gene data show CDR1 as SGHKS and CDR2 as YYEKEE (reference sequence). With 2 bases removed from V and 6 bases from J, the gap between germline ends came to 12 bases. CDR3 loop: CASSLQVREANVLTF. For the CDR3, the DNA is TGTGCCAGCAGCTTACAGGTCCGAGAGGCCAACGTCCTGACTTTC.

CDR3 residues: CASSQESIPGGDTQYF. DNA for the CDR3: TGCGCCAGCAGCCAAGAATCGATCCCCGGAGGGGATACGCAGTATTTT. The chain carries TRBV4-1 and TRBJ2-3; tentative D call: TRBD2 (6 bases). Germline CDR1 is MGHRA and CDR2 is YSYEKL. CDR3 length equals 16 residues. Trimming took 0 bases from V and 6 from J, leaving 16 bases between them.

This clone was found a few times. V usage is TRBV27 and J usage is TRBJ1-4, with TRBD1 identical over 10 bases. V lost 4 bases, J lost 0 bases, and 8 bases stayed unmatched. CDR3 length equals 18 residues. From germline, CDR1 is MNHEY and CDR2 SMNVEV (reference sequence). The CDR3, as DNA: TGTGCCAGCAGTTCCGACAGGGGGCGGGGGGCAACTAATGAAAAACTGTTTTTT. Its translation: CASSSDRGRGATNEKLFF. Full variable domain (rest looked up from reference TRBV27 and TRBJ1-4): EAQVTQNPRYLITVTGKKLTVTCSQNMNHEYMSWYRQDPGLGLRQIYYSMNVEVTDKGDVPEGYKVSRKEKRNFPLILESPSPNQTSLYFCASSSDRGRGATNEKLFFGSGTQLSVL.